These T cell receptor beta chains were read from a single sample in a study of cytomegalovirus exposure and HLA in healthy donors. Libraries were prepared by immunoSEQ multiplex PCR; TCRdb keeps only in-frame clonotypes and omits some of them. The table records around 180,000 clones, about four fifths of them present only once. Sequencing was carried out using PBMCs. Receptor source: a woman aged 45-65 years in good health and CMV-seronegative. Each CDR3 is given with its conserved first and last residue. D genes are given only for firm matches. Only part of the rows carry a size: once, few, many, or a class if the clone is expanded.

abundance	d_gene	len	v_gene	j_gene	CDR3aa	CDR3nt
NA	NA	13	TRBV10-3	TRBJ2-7	CAISESTAYEQYF	TGTGCCATCAGTGAGTCGACTGCCTACGAGCAGTACTTC
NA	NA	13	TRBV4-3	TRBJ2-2	CASSQGPPGELFF	TGCGCCAGCAGCCAGGGCCCCCCCGGGGAGCTGTTTTTT
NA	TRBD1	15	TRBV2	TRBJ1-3	CASRVTGDSGNTIYF	TGTGCCAGCAGGGTCACAGGGGACTCTGGAAACACCATATATTTT
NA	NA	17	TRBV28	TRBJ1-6	CASRARIQSSYNSPLHF	TGTGCCAGCAGAGCGAGGATCCAGAGCTCCTATAATTCACCCCTCCACTTT
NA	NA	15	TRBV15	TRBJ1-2	CATSGSRAANYGYTF	TGTGCCACCAGCGGATCGAGGGCCGCTAACTATGGCTACACCTTC
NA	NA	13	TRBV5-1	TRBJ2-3	CASSLGTDNTQYF	TGCGCCAGCAGCCTCGGGACTGACAATACGCAGTATTTT
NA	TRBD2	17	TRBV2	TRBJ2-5	CASSSRTSGGPAETQYF	TGTGCCAGCAGTAGTCGGACTAGCGGGGGCCCAGCGGAGACCCAGTACTTC
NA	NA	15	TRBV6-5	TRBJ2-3	CASSSLGGETDTQYF	TGTGCCAGCAGTTCCTTAGGGGGGGAGACAGATACGCAGTATTTT
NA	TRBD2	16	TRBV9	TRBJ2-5	CASSVTGTSGKETQYF	TGTGCCAGCAGCGTGACCGGGACTAGCGGGAAAGAGACCCAGTACTTC
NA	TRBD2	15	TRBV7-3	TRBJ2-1	CASSLGLATRNEQFF	TGTGCCAGCAGCTTAGGACTAGCGACTCGCAATGAGCAGTTCTTC
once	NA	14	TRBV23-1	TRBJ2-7	CASSQSQDSYEQYF	TGCGCCAGCAGTCAATCACAGGACTCCTACGAGCAGTACTTC
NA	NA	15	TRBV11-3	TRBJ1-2	CASRAPRQGNYGYTF	TGTGCCAGCAGGGCTCCAAGGCAGGGGAACTATGGCTACACCTTC
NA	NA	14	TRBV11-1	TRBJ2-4	CASSQARGWNIQYF	TGTGCCAGCAGCCAGGCCAGGGGTTGGAACATTCAGTACTTC
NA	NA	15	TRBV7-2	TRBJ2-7	CASSSRGGFSYEQYF	TGTGCCAGCAGCAGCCGAGGGGGTTTCTCCTACGAGCAGTACTTC
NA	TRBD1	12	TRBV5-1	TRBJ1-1	CASTLGGSEAFF	TGCGCCAGCACCTTAGGGGGCTCTGAAGCTTTCTTT
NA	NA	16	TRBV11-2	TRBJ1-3	CASSLQQVLSGNTIYF	TGTGCCAGCAGCTTACAGCAGGTTCTCTCTGGAAACACCATATATTTT
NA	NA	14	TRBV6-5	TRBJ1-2	CASSPSGGIIGYTF	TGTGCCAGCAGTCCCTCGGGGGGCATAATTGGCTACACCTTC
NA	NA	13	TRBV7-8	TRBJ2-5	CASTLGLQETQYF	TGTGCCAGCACCTTGGGACTTCAAGAGACCCAGTACTTC
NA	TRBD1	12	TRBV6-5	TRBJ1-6	CASSQGQGTTIF	TGTGCCAGCAGCCAGGGACAGGGGACTACTATCTTT
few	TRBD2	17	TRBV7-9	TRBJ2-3	CASSLARVAGVTDTQYF	TGTGCCAGCAGCTTAGCGCGCGTAGCGGGAGTTACAGATACGCAGTATTTT